The rows below give T cell receptor beta chains drawn from one sample of a study of blood T cell repertoires in COVID-19. Data came from immunoSEQ multiplex PCR; TCRdb stores just in-frame clones and leaves some out. The sample yields about 190,000 clones, approximately 90% seen once. Sequencing input: PBMCs or T cells enriched from blood (not recorded which). These receptors all stem from a woman aged 40 to 50 in a cohort exposed to, infected with or recovered from COVID-19 (not recorded which). Each CDR3 is given with its conserved first and last residue. The D gene is left open where the match is weak. Not all rows give a size; the values are once, few, many and, for expanded clones, a class.

len | j_gene | abundance | d_gene | v_gene | CDR3nt | CDR3aa
13 | TRBJ1-2 | - | - | TRBV5-4 | TGTGCCAGCAGCTTGGGCGGGTACTCAGGCTACACCTTC | CASSLGGYSGYTF
16 | TRBJ1-2 | - | TRBD1 | TRBV5-6 | TGTGCCAGCAGCTTGGGGTGGACAGGGGCTAACTATGGCTACACCTTC | CASSLGWTGANYGYTF
11 | TRBJ1-2 | - | - | TRBV11-3 | TGTGCCAGCAGCTTAAAACACGGCTACACCTTC | CASSLKHGYTF
16 | TRBJ2-7 | - | - | TRBV7-2 | TGTGCCAGCAGCTCCGGGTCCGGCGGGGGCTGGTACGAGCAGTACTTC | CASSSGSGGGWYEQYF
11 | TRBJ2-3 | - | - | TRBV20-1 | TGCAGTGCCTCGGGTACTTATACGCAGTATTTT | CSASGTYTQYF
17 | TRBJ1-6 | - | - | TRBV28 | TGTGCCAGCAGTCCGCCGCGGGGAAGGTCCTATAATTCACCCCTCCACTTT | CASSPPRGRSYNSPLHF
13 | TRBJ1-4 | - | - | TRBV19 | TGTGCCAGTAGTATAGTTCCGGGGGAAAAACTGTTTTTT | CASSIVPGEKLFF
14 | TRBJ2-1 | - | TRBD2 | TRBV7-9 | TGTGCCAGCAGCTTCAGCGGGAGATACAATGAGCAGTTCTTC | CASSFSGRYNEQFF
14 | TRBJ1-3 | - | - | TRBV18 | TGTGCCAGCTCACTAGGGGAAACGAGAAACACCATATATTTT | CASSLGETRNTIYF
13 | TRBJ1-1 | - | - | TRBV6-5 | TGTGCCAGCAGCGACAGGACGAACACTGAAGCTTTCTTT | CASSDRTNTEAFF
16 | TRBJ1-1 | - | - | TRBV7-9 | TGTGCCAGCAGCTTAACTCTGGGCAGGGCGAACACTGAAGCTTTCTTT | CASSLTLGRANTEAFF
16 | TRBJ1-6 | - | TRBD1 | TRBV7-2 | TGTGCCAGCAGCTTAGAACCCGGGACAGGGGTTTCACCCCTCCACTTT | CASSLEPGTGVSPLHF
13 | TRBJ1-1 | - | - | TRBV5-1 | TGCGCCAGCAGCTTCCGCAGGGACACTGAAGCTTTCTTT | CASSFRRDTEAFF
15 | TRBJ2-2 | - | TRBD1 | TRBV14 | TGTGCCAGCAGCTCGTCAGGGGGGAACACCGGGGAGCTGTTTTTT | CASSSSGGNTGELFF
13 | TRBJ1-2 | few | - | TRBV27 | TGTGCCAGCAGTTTAAATCTTAACTATGGCTACACCTTC | CASSLNLNYGYTF
15 | TRBJ1-3 | - | TRBD1 | TRBV5-4 | TGTGCCAGCAGCCAGGGACAGTCCTCTGGAAACACCATATATTTT | CASSQGQSSGNTIYF